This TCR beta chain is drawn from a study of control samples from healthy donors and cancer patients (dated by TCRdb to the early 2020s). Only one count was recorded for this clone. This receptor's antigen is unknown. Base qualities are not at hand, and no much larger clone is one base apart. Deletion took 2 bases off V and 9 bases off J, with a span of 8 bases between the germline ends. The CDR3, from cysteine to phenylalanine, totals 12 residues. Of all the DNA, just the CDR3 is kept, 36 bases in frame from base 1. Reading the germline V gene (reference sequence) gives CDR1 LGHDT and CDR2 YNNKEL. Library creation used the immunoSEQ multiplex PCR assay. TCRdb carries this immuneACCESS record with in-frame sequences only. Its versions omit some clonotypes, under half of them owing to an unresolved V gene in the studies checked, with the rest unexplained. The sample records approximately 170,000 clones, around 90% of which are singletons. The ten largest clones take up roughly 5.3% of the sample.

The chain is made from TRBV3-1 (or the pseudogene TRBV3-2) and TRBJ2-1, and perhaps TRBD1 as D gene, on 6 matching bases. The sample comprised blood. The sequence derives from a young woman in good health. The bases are TGTGCCAGCAGCCAACAGGGGATTGAGCAGTTCTTC. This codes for CASSQQGIEQFF.